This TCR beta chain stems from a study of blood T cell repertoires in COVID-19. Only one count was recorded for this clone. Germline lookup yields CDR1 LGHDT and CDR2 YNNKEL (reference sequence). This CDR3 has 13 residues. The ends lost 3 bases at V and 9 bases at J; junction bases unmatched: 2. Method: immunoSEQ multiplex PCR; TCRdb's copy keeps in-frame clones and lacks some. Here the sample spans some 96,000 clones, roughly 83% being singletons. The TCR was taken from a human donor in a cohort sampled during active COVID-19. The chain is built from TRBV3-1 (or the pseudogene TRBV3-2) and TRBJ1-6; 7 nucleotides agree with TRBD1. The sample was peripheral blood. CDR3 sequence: CASSQDRSSPLHF. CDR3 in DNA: TGTGCCAGCAGCCAGGACAGGAGTTCACCCCTCCACTTT.